This T cell receptor (beta chain) appears in the sequencing data of a study of T cell responses to AZD1222 COVID-19 vaccine. The study, taken as a whole, reports: Clonal diversity may have been underestimated, and the donors were mostly white British, with more females than males.

This CDR3 is 14 amino acids long. The germline V gene encodes CDR1 SGHKS and CDR2 YYEKEE (reference sequence). Deletions cut 5 bases from V and 4 bases from J, with 15 bases between. In the case of this clone: What it binds is not known.

Profiled with immunoSEQ multiplex PCR; TCRdb holds only in-frame clones, not every one. The sample lists approximately 170,000 clones, 85% to 95% occurring once. The sequencing used peripheral blood, collected on day 0 of AZD1222 vaccination. The chain recombines TRBV5-5 with TRBJ1-2; D possibly corresponds to TRBD1 (5 bases). This TCR was sampled from an adult in good health. The CDR3 spells CASSRLRESYGYTF. DNA of the CDR3: TGTGCCAGCAGTCGGCTCAGGGAGAGCTATGGCTACACCTTC.